This T cell receptor (beta chain) was found in a study of PD-L1 blockade in urothelial cancer. Study summary: Atezolizumab, begun by patients in about 2014, was given at 1,200 mg intravenously every 3 weeks. About 85% of the roughly 30 patients were males with bladder-origin urothelial cancer. Samples of blood were analyzed 3 weeks (second dose) and 6 weeks after treatment start.

The germline V gene has CDR1 MNHEY and CDR2 SVGAGI. This CDR3 has 15 amino acids. The V and J ends lost 7 bases and 5 bases respectively, with 15 bases between them. A few counts support this clone. Spiked synthetic TCR analogs estimated absolute template abundance per PCR. The method was immunoSEQ multiplex PCR; TCRdb's version includes in-frame clones alone and lacks a portion of them. The table shows about 43,000 clones, with more than 75% occurring only once. The sequenced sample was PBMCs, obtained around atezolizumab (anti-PD-L1) treatment. The V and J genes are TRBV6-5 and TRBJ1-6; D is undetermined. The clonotype originates from a woman aged 60-75 years with urothelial cancer. CDR3 in amino acids: CASKKRHTDNSPLHF. CDR3 in DNA: TGTGCCAGCAAGAAGAGGCATACCGATAATTCACCCCTCCACTTT.